A single sample gave rise to the 18 T cell receptor beta chains below, sequenced in a study of blood T cell repertoires in COVID-19. The assay was immunoSEQ multiplex PCR, and TCRdb's table has in-frame clones only and misses some. The sample has 250,000 to 300,000 clones, 81% seen once; the top ten hold 2.5% to 3%. The sample consisted of peripheral blood. The receptors stem from a woman aged 60 to 75 with active or convalescent COVID-19.

The chain carries TRBV10-3 and TRBJ1-2, with a tentative D call TRBD1 (5 bases). Germline-derived CDR1 and CDR2 are ENHRY and SYGVKD. V was clipped by 4 bases and J by 8 bases, with 14 bases between them. The CDR3 has 13 residues. The CDR3, as DNA: TGTGCCATCAGTGGGCTTACGGGGGGAGGCTACACCTTC. The encoded protein is CAISGLTGGGYTF.

This clone showed up just a few times. The J gene is TRBJ2-1, the V gene TRBV6-5; 13 bases are a match to TRBD2. In germline, CDR1 is MNHEY, CDR2 SVGAGI. After removal of 8 bases from V and 7 bases from J, the junction contained 8 bases not matched to a gene. This CDR3 spans 15 amino acids. The CDR3 sequence: CASRTLAGGKNEQFF. In DNA form, the CDR3 reads TGTGCCAGCCGAACACTAGCGGGGGGGAAGAATGAGCAGTTCTTC.

The chain recombines TRBV19 with TRBJ1-1; D not resolved. CDR1 is LNHDA and CDR2 is SQIVND in the germline V gene (reference sequence). This CDR3 is 13 amino acids long. Trimming left V 6 bases short and J 1 base short, with 9 bases between. This chain's CDR3 is CASRSVENTEAFF. In DNA, the CDR3 is TGTGCCAGTAGGAGTGTTGAGAACACTGAAGCTTTCTTT.

The chain links TRBV7-2 to TRBJ1-5; 12 nucleotides agree with TRBD1. Germline CDR1 and CDR2: SGHTA and FQGNSA. V shed 5 bases and J 5 bases; nucleotides not matched to a gene: 7. The CDR3 totals 16 residues. In DNA, the CDR3 is TGTGCCAGCAGCCCTCCGGGACAGGGGGCCTATCAGCCCCAGCATTTT. Translated: CASSPPGQGAYQPQHF.

The V call is TRBV7-9, the J call TRBJ2-1; the D is unclear. V lost 2 bases to trimming and J lost 4 bases, with 9 bases between them. The CDR3 has 14 residues. Germline assignment: CDR1 SEHNR and CDR2 FQNEAQ (reference sequence). The CDR3 protein is CASSLTVTYNEQFF. The CDR3 DNA sequence: TGTGCCAGCAGCTTAACAGTTACGTACAATGAGCAGTTCTTC. Full variable domain (missing parts from reference TRBV7-9 and TRBJ2-1): DTGVSQNPRHKITKRGQNVTFRCDPISEHNRLYWYRQTLGQGPEFLTYFQNEAQLEKSRLLSDRFSAERPKGSFSTLEIQRTEQGDSAMYLCASSLTVTYNEQFFGPGTRLTVL.

The chain has TRBV18 and TRBJ1-1; TRBD1 might be the D (6 bases). In germline, CDR1 is KGHSH, CDR2 LQKENI. This CDR3 contains 14 residues. Deletions cut 2 bases from V and 6 bases from J, with 13 bases between. The CDR3 sequence is CASSPGQGRAEAFF. The CDR3 coding sequence is TGTGCCAGCTCACCAGGGCAGGGGCGTGCTGAAGCTTTCTTT.

This chain joins TRBV2 and TRBJ2-3; 9 nucleotides agree with TRBD2. The CDR3 has 18 amino acids. Trimming cost V 3 bases and J 4 bases; bases outside gene matches: 14. The germline V gene has CDR1 SNHLY and CDR2 FYNNEI. DNA for the CDR3: TGTGCCAGCAGTGAGGCGGTAGCGGGGGTGATAAGAGCAGATACGCAGTATTTT. This sequence encodes CASSEAVAGVIRADTQYF.

The genes are TRBV6-6 and TRBJ2-5, with unresolved D. Trimming left V 3 bases short and J 1 base short, with 6 bases between. In germline, CDR1 is MNHNY, CDR2 SVGAGI (reference sequence). CDR3 length: 13 amino acids. This chain's CDR3 is CASSYPGQETQYF. The DNA for the CDR3 is TGTGCCAGCAGTTATCCCGGCCAAGAGACCCAGTACTTC.

The chain's CDR3 is CASSPTGATYEQYF. The CDR3 nucleotides are TGTGCCAGCAGCCCAACAGGGGCCACCTACGAGCAGTACTTC. J is TRBJ2-7 and V is TRBV3-1 (or the pseudogene TRBV3-2), with 7 nucleotides matching TRBD1. The CDR3 runs 14 residues. V shed 4 bases, J shed 2 bases, and the junction held 5 bases outside the gene matches. Per the germline V gene, CDR1 is LGHDT and CDR2 is YNNKEL (reference sequence).

The chain carries TRBV20-1 and TRBJ2-4; D might be TRBD1 (6 bases). Germline-derived CDR1 and CDR2 are DFQATT and SNEGSKA (reference sequence). V was trimmed by 6 bases and J by 9 bases, leaving 12 bases between them. The CDR3 sequence is 11 residues long. Here the CDR3 reads CSAQGQSIQYF. CDR3 bases: TGCAGTGCGCAGGGACAAAGCATTCAGTACTTC.

The V gene is TRBV19, the J gene TRBJ1-1; D uncertain. The germline V gene encodes CDR1 LNHDA and CDR2 SQIVND (reference sequence). V lost 1 base, J lost 6 bases, and 6 bases lay in between. The CDR3 has 12 amino acids. The CDR3 sequence is CASSIAGAEAFF. The CDR3, as DNA: TGTGCCAGTAGTATAGCGGGAGCTGAAGCTTTCTTT.

The chain combines TRBV14 with TRBJ1-6; D perhaps matches TRBD1 (5 bases). Germline values: CDR1 SGHDN, CDR2 FVKESK. The CDR3 length is 18 residues. Trimming stripped 0 bases from V and 0 bases from J, with 12 bases between. The CDR3 bases are TGTGCCAGCAGCCAAGAGAACAGGTGGAGCTCCTATAATTCACCCCTCCACTTT. Translated: CASSQENRWSSYNSPLHF.

The chain links TRBV10-1 to TRBJ1-5; D might be TRBD1 (6 bases). Per the germline V gene, CDR1 is WNHNN and CDR2 is SYGVQD (reference sequence). The V gene lost 8 bases and the J gene lost 0 bases, with 23 bases spanning the gap. The CDR3 has 18 amino acids. The CDR3 loop is CASERSAPRQDSNQPQHF. CDR3 DNA: TGCGCCAGCGAACGTAGCGCCCCCCGACAGGATAGCAATCAGCCCCAGCATTTT.

The chain couples TRBV7-9 to TRBJ1-2; no definite D call. V was clipped by 5 bases and J by 6 bases, with 13 bases between them. The V gene's germline CDR1 is SEHNR and CDR2 FQNEAQ (reference sequence). CDR3 length: 13 residues. The CDR3 DNA sequence: TGTGCCAGCAGCCCCCGGACTACGGATGGCTACACCTTC. Translating it yields CASSPRTTDGYTF.

The chain links TRBV5-1 to TRBJ1-1; perhaps TRBD1 as D (5 bases). This CDR3 region has 15 residues. Trimming took off 4 bases at V and 6 bases at J, with 19 bases between the two ends. Germline values: CDR1 SGHRS, CDR2 YFSETQ. CDR3 nucleotide sequence: TGCGCCAGCAGCCCGAACCAGGGTTTGAGCGCTGAAGCTTTCTTT. Encoded protein: CASSPNQGLSAEAFF.

This clone occurred a few times. V gene TRBV5-6 combines with J gene TRBJ1-2; 7 nucleotides agree with TRBD1. Germline CDR1 is SGHDT and CDR2 is YYEEEE. Unmatched junction bases numbered 8, after V lost 4 bases and J lost 8 bases. The length of the CDR3 is 13 residues. The CDR3 loop is CASSNDRAIGYTF. The DNA of the CDR3 is TGTGCCAGCAGCAATGACAGGGCTATAGGCTACACCTTC.

The V and J genes are TRBV5-1 and TRBJ1-2; no clear D. CDR1 SGHRS and CDR2 YFSETQ come from the germline V gene. V was pared by 4 bases and J by 2 bases, with 9 bases between. This CDR3 region has 13 residues. The DNA of the CDR3 is TGCGCCAGCAGCAGCCGGGTCAACTATGGCTACACCTTC. Its translation is CASSSRVNYGYTF.

V and J are TRBV7-8 and TRBJ1-5; 7 positions agree with TRBD1. With V trimmed by 2 bases and J by 3 bases, 13 bases remained unmatched. In germline, CDR1 is SGHVS, CDR2 FQNEAQ. This CDR3 is built from 18 residues. As DNA, the CDR3 is TGTGCCAGCAGCTTATCCCAGACAGGGTTTCTTGACAATCAGCCCCAGCATTTT. This sequence encodes CASSLSQTGFLDNQPQHF.